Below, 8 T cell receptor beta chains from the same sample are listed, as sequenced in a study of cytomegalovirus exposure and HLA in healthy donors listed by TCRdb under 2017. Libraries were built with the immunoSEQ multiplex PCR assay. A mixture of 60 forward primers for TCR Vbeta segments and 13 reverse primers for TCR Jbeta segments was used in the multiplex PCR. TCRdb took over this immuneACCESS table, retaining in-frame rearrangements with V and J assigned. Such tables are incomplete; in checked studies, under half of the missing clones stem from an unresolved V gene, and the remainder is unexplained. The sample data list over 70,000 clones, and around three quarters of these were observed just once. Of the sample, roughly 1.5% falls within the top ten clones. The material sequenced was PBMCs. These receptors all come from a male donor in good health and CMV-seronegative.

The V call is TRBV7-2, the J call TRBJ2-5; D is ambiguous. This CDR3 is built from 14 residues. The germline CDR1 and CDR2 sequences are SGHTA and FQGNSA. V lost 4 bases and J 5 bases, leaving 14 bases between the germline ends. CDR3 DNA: TGTGCCAGCAGCTCAGACCCCTCGCGGGAGACCCAGTACTTC. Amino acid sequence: CASSSDPSRETQYF.

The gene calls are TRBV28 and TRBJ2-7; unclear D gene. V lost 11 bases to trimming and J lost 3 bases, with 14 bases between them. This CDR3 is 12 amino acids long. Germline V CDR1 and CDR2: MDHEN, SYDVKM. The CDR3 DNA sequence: TGTGCCCACGGTAGAGAACGCTACGAGCAGTACTTC. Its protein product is CAHGRERYEQYF.

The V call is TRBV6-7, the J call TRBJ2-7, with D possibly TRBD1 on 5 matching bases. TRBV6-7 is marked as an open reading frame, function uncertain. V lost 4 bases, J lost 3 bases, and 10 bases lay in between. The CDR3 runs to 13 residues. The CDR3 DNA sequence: TGTGCCAGCAGTTCACAGGCCGACTACGAGCAGTACTTC. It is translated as CASSSQADYEQYF.

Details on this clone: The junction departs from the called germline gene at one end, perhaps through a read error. CDR3 bases: TGTTCCAGCAGCTTAGCGATTCGGGGGGGAGGTACAGATACGCAGTATTTT. This sequence encodes CSSSLAIRGGGTDTQYF. The genes are TRBV7-9 and TRBJ2-3; TRBD2 agrees at 8 bases. CDR1 and CDR2 (germline): SEHNR, FQNEAQ (reference sequence). This CDR3 region has 17 residues.

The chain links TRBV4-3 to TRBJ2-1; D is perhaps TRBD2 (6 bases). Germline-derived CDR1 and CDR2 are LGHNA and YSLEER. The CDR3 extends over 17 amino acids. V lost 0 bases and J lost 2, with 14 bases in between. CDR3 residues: CASSQDPPSGPYNEQFF. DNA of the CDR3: TGCGCCAGCAGCCAAGACCCCCCGAGCGGGCCCTACAATGAGCAGTTCTTC.

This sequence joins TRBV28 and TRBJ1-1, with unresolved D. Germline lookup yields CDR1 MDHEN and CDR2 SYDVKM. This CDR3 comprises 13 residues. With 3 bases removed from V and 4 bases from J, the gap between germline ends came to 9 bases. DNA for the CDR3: TGTGCCAGCAGTTTTCGGCGGTCCACTGAAGCTTTCTTT. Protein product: CASSFRRSTEAFF.

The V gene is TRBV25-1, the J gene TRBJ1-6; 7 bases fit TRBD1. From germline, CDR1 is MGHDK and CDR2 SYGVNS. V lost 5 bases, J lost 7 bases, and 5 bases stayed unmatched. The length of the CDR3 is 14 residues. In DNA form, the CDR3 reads TGTGCCAGCAGTTTAACAGGGGCGAATTCACCCCTCCACTTT. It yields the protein CASSLTGANSPLHF.

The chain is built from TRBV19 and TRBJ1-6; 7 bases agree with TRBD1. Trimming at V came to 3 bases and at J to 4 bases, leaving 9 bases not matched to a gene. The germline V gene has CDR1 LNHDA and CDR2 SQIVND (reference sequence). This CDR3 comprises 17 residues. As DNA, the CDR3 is TGTGCCAGTAGTATCCGGGACAGTGAAATATATAATTCACCCCTCCACTTT. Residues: CASSIRDSEIYNSPLHF.